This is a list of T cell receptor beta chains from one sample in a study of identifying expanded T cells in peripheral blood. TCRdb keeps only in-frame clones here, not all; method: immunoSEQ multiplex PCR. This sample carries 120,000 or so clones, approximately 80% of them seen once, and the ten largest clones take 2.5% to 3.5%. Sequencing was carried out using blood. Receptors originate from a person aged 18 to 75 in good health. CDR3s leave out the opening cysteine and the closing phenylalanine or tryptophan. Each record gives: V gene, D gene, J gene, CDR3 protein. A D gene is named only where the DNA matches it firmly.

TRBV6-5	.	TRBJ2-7	ASSLDSTYEQY
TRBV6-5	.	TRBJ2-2	ASSTYNGELF
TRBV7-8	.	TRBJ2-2	ASSLVTRNTGELF
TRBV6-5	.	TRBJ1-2	ASSYSRVGRGYT
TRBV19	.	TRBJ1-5	ASSIRAVGPQH
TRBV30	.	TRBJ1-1	AWSVGTEAF
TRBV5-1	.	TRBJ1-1	ASSSNQNTEAF
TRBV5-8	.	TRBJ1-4	ASSLYHGEDEKLF
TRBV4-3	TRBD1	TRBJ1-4	ASSQGTGGDEKLF
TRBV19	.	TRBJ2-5	ASSIPGLGETQY
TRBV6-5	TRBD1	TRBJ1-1	ASSYQTGFETEAF
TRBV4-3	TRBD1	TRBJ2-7	ASSHSGTGETYEQY
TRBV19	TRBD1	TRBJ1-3	ASSIGQGWTGNTIY
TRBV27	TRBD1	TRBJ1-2	ASSLGTGGIYGYT
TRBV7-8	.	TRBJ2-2	ASSSEWNTGELF
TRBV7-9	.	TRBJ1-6	ASSLGTDGSPLH
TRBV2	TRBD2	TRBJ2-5	ASKSGGAETQY
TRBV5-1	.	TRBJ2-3	ASSSRQGGMDTQY
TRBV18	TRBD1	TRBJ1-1	ASSPPGTGDLNTEAF
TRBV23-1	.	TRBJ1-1	APNQGERTEAF
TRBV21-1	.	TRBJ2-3	ASSKDSRLACDTQY
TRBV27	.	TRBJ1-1	ASSHGANTEAF
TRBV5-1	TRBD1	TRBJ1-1	ASSPGTGGPNILNTEAF
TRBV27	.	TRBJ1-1	ASSEAAGGGTNTEAF
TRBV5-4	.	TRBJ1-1	ASSLGQQMNTEAF
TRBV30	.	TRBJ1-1	AWSIRQPDTEAF
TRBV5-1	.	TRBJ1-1	ASSSAPTGNTEAF
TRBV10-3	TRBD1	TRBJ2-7	AISDTGQGVSYEQY
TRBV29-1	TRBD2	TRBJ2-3	SVPPIVRAGNTDTQY
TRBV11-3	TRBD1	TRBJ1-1	ASSSTGVRGTEAF
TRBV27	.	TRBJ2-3	ATTSPNTDTQY
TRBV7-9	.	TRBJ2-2	ASSSFFTVTGELF
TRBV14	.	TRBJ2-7	ASSLDKFYEQY
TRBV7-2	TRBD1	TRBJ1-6	ASSFTGGAYNSPLH
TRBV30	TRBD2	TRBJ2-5	ACNPREGIAETQY
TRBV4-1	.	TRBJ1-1	ASSQVGLNTEAF
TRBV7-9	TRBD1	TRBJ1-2	ASSPGQGDYGYT
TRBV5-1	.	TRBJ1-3	ASSLSQGTFSGNTIY
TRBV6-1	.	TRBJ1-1	ASSEVGLNTEAF
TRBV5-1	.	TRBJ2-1	ASSFHYYYNEQF
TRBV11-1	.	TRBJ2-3	ASSPGFSLEDTQY
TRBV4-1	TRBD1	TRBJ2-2	ASSQGQGTGELF
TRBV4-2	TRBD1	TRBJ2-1	ASSQGGGQGQNEQF
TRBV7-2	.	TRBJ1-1	ASSLTGVEAF
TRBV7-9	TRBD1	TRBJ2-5	ASSFGQGAETQY
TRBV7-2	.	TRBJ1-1	ASSFGHSTEAF
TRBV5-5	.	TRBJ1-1	ASSRQDSVNTEAF
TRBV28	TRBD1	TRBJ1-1	ASSAPGQGPNTEAF
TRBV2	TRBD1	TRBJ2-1	ASLDRVIDNEQF